The source of this TCR beta chain is a study of metastatic and nonmetastatic thyroid tumors. Overall study context: Repertoires from malignant and benign thyroid patients were compared across blood and tumor or nodule tissue. General study points: Within blood and tumor, benign nodules reportedly had significantly lower TCR beta diversity than malignant thyroid tumors did.

Until they underwent thyroid surgery, no patient had received any treatment. V was pared by 2 bases and J by 3 bases, with 7 bases of the junction left unmatched. Germline V CDR1 and CDR2: SGHRS, YFSETQ. There are 15 residues in the CDR3. As for this clone: The antigen is undetermined.

Original handling: Differences in CDR3 between clinicopathological groups were drawn on to build a classifier intended to discriminate distant-metastatic papillary thyroid cancer patients. TCRdb ran MiXCR on the PCR reads. In this record, the V and J calls reflect TCRdb's handling and not the investigators' own analysis. The sample yields 25,000 to 30,000 clones, 16% seen once. This clonotype originated in a male donor with papillary thyroid cancer or a benign thyroid nodule (not recorded which). Some clones in this sample may be carry-over from other donors' samples. Sequencing was done on a sample of blood. The chain couples TRBV5-1 to TRBJ2-7, with 8 bases matching TRBD2. CDR3 sequence (DNA): TGCGCCAGCAGCTTCGGCGGGGGGCACAACTACGAGCAGTACTTC. It codes for CASSFGGGHNYEQYF.